This record looks at one T cell receptor (beta chain) sequence and its context. Its antigen is not known. The data originate from a study of cytomegalovirus exposure and HLA in healthy donors. The overall study: Among about 179 million T cells, an earlier analysis found around 100 million unique TCR beta sequences. Caucasian-associated ancestry cluster membership applied to less than 85% of 300 to 450 genotyped donors.

General study findings and limits: Later genetic work tied a missense DCLRE1C variant to beta-chain V and J trimming.

The PCR made use of 60 Vbeta and 13 Jbeta primers. The repertoire was sequenced with immunoSEQ multiplex PCR; TCRdb's copy has only in-frame clones and lacks some. This table holds 100,000 to 150,000 clones. The ends lost 4 bases at V and 5 bases at J; junction bases unmatched: 6. Germline lookup yields CDR1 SGHDT and CDR2 YYEEEE. The CDR3 has 14 amino acids. The material sequenced was PBMCs. V is TRBV5-6 and J is TRBJ2-7, with 10 bases fitting TRBD2. The sequence was collected from a man aged 25 to 40 in good health and CMV-seronegative. As DNA, the CDR3 is TGTGCCAGCAGCAGGGCTAGCGGGAGCGACGAGCAGTACTTC. Amino acid sequence: CASSRASGSDEQYF.